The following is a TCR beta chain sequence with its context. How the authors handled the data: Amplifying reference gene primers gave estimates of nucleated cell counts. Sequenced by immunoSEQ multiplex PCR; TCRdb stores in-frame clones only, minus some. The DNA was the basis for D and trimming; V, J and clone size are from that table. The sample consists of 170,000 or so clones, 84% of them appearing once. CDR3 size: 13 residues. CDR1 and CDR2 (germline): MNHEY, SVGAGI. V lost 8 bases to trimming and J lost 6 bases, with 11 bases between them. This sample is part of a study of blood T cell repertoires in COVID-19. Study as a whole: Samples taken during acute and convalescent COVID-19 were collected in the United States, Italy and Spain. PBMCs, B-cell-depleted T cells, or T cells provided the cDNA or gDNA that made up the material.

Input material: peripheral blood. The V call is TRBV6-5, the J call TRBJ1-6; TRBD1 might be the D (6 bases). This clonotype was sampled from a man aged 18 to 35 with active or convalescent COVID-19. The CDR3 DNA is TGTGCCAGCGCAGGGGAAATTAATTCACCCCTCCACTTT. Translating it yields CASAGEINSPLHF.